Listed below are T cell receptor beta chains from one sample, sequenced in a study of shared T cell receptors in the human thymus. The assay was immunoSEQ multiplex PCR, and TCRdb's table has in-frame clones only and misses some. The data contain 450,000 to 650,000 clones, roughly 74% of them singletons. This sample also appeared in a second study, on human thymus T cells.

Material: thymocytes. The source is a boy in the first two years of life with a congenital heart defect. The CDR3 runs from the conserved cysteine through the conserved F or W.

CDR3 | V
CASSVPGTSGQETQYF | TRBV9
CASSLRHQNPRTGPYNEQFF | TRBV28
CASMYPGDWPMNTEAFF | TRBV2
CASGETGLMNTEAFF | TRBV2
CATVESAGELFF | TRBV15
CASSTQRESYNEQFF | TRBV19
CASRRQGALTYEQYF | TRBV7-3
CASSQDGSGRTTDTQYF | TRBV4-1
CASTSRAGGGTGELFF | TRBV27
CASSTWDNAGEGANVLTF | TRBV19
CASSLVGGRGETQYF | TRBV27
CSGLAGGPGSYNEQFF | TRBV29-1
CASSQTQGGEQYF | TRBV4-3
CASEGGGYEQYF | TRBV7-9
CASSLAGLADSYEQYF | TRBV7-9
CASSLGAGGPDEQFF | TRBV7-6
CASSCNINPNTEAFF | TRBV6-5
CASGLVPETGHLNYGYTF | TRBV12-5
CASRGLQGEETQYF | TRBV2
CASSQGQFSADTQYF | TRBV4-2
CASSAGTGKNTEAFF | TRBV5-4
CASRVPGGPVNEQFF | TRBV27
CATSSASTGAGSYNEQFF | TRBV15
CASSQTSRPACTDTQYF | TRBV11-2
CSVEDRASRLGETQYF | TRBV29-1
CASSLAPNPSGRSYEQYF | TRBV11-3
CAISESGVAGISSGELFF | TRBV10-3
CASSLVATGKLYEQYF | TRBV7-6
CASSCRDNEQYF | TRBV7-7
CASRHGGGRGYTF | TRBV2
CASSQVFLQEDTDTQYF | TRBV4-3
CASSPSRRSYEQYF | TRBV7-9
CASSLARGISGGSNTGELFF | TRBV5-1
CATSREITSGSPDTQYF | TRBV15
CASSSGTVRSYTF | TRBV4-3
CASSGDHF | TRBV10-2
CASSRSYGTGRYEQYF | TRBV5-1
CASSLRAGRSYEQYF | TRBV6-5
CASSARTVGYYGYTF | TRBV9
CASSSQETGGYYEQYF | TRBV7-8
CASREQGHEKLFF | TRBV5-1
CASSLGGPGGRTDTQYF | TRBV27
CASNPGRPVVGSYEQYF | TRBV10-1
CSARQADTQYF | TRBV20-1
CAWRFHSTGELFF | TRBV30
CASYLSRVAPKSGNTIYF | TRBV18
CAFGTSLFF | TRBV30
CASSTLAGGSYEQYF | TRBV19
CASSSGVRTGELFF | TRBV7-9
CASSRRGQREQFF | TRBV4-1
CASSLAGQETSQETQYF | TRBV7-9
CASIRGDSYEQYF | TRBV7-2
CASSEEREQGTGNTIYF | TRBV6-1
CASSLRGRGTATNEKLFF | TRBV5-6
CSVNFSYEQYF | TRBV20-1